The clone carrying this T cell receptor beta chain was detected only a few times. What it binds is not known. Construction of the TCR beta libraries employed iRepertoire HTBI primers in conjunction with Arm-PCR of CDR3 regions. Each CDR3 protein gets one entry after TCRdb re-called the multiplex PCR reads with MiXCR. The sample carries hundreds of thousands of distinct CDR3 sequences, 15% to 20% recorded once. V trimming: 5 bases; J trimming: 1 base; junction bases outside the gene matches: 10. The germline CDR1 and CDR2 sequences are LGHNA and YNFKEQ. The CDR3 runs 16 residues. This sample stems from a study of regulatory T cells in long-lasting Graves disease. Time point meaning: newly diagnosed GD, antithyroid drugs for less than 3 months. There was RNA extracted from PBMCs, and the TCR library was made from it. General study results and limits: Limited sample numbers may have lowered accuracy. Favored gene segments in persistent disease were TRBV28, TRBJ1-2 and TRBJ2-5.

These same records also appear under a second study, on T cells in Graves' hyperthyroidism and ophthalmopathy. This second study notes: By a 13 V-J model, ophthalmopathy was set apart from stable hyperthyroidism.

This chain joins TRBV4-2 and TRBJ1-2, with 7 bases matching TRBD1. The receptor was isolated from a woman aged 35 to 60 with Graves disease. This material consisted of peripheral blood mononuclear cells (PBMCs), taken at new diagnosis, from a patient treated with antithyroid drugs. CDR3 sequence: CASSLRGGGFNYGYTF. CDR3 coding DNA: TGTGCCAGCAGCTTGCGTGGAGGGGGCTTTAACTATGGCTACACCTTC.